The clone carrying this T cell receptor beta chain was counted a single time. Its cognate antigen is unknown. This entry belongs to a study of shared clonotypes between healthy human individuals. At the level of the study: Used for every donor were three CD4 naive, three CD4 memory, two CD8 naive and one CD8 memory plate. Study-wide results and limits: Tissues were not sampled, only blood, and their repertoires likely differ. Clonotype sharing levels among donors were expected to vary with sequencing depth.

The naive CD8 subset, CD45RO-negative cells positively selected for CCR7, excluded terminally differentiated effector memory CD45RA+ cells. The germline V gene has CDR1 SEHNR and CDR2 FQNEAQ (reference sequence). The CDR3 has 16 amino acids. With 3 bases removed from V and 0 bases from J, the gap between germline ends came to 14 bases. Generated by immunoSEQ multiplex PCR, the TCRdb table keeps only in-frame clones and is missing some. The sample carries about 2.1 million clones, 93% recorded once. The sequenced material came from naive CD8+ T cells from PBMCs. This receptor was identified in a man aged 18 to 30 in good health. Some clones in this sample may be carry-over from other donors' samples. This chain links TRBV7-9 with TRBJ2-5; D may be TRBD1 or TRBD2 (5 bases each). The DNA for the CDR3 is TGTGCCAGCAGCTTGGCCGGGACCACGTACCAAGAGACCCAGTACTTC. This gives the protein CASSLAGTTYQETQYF.